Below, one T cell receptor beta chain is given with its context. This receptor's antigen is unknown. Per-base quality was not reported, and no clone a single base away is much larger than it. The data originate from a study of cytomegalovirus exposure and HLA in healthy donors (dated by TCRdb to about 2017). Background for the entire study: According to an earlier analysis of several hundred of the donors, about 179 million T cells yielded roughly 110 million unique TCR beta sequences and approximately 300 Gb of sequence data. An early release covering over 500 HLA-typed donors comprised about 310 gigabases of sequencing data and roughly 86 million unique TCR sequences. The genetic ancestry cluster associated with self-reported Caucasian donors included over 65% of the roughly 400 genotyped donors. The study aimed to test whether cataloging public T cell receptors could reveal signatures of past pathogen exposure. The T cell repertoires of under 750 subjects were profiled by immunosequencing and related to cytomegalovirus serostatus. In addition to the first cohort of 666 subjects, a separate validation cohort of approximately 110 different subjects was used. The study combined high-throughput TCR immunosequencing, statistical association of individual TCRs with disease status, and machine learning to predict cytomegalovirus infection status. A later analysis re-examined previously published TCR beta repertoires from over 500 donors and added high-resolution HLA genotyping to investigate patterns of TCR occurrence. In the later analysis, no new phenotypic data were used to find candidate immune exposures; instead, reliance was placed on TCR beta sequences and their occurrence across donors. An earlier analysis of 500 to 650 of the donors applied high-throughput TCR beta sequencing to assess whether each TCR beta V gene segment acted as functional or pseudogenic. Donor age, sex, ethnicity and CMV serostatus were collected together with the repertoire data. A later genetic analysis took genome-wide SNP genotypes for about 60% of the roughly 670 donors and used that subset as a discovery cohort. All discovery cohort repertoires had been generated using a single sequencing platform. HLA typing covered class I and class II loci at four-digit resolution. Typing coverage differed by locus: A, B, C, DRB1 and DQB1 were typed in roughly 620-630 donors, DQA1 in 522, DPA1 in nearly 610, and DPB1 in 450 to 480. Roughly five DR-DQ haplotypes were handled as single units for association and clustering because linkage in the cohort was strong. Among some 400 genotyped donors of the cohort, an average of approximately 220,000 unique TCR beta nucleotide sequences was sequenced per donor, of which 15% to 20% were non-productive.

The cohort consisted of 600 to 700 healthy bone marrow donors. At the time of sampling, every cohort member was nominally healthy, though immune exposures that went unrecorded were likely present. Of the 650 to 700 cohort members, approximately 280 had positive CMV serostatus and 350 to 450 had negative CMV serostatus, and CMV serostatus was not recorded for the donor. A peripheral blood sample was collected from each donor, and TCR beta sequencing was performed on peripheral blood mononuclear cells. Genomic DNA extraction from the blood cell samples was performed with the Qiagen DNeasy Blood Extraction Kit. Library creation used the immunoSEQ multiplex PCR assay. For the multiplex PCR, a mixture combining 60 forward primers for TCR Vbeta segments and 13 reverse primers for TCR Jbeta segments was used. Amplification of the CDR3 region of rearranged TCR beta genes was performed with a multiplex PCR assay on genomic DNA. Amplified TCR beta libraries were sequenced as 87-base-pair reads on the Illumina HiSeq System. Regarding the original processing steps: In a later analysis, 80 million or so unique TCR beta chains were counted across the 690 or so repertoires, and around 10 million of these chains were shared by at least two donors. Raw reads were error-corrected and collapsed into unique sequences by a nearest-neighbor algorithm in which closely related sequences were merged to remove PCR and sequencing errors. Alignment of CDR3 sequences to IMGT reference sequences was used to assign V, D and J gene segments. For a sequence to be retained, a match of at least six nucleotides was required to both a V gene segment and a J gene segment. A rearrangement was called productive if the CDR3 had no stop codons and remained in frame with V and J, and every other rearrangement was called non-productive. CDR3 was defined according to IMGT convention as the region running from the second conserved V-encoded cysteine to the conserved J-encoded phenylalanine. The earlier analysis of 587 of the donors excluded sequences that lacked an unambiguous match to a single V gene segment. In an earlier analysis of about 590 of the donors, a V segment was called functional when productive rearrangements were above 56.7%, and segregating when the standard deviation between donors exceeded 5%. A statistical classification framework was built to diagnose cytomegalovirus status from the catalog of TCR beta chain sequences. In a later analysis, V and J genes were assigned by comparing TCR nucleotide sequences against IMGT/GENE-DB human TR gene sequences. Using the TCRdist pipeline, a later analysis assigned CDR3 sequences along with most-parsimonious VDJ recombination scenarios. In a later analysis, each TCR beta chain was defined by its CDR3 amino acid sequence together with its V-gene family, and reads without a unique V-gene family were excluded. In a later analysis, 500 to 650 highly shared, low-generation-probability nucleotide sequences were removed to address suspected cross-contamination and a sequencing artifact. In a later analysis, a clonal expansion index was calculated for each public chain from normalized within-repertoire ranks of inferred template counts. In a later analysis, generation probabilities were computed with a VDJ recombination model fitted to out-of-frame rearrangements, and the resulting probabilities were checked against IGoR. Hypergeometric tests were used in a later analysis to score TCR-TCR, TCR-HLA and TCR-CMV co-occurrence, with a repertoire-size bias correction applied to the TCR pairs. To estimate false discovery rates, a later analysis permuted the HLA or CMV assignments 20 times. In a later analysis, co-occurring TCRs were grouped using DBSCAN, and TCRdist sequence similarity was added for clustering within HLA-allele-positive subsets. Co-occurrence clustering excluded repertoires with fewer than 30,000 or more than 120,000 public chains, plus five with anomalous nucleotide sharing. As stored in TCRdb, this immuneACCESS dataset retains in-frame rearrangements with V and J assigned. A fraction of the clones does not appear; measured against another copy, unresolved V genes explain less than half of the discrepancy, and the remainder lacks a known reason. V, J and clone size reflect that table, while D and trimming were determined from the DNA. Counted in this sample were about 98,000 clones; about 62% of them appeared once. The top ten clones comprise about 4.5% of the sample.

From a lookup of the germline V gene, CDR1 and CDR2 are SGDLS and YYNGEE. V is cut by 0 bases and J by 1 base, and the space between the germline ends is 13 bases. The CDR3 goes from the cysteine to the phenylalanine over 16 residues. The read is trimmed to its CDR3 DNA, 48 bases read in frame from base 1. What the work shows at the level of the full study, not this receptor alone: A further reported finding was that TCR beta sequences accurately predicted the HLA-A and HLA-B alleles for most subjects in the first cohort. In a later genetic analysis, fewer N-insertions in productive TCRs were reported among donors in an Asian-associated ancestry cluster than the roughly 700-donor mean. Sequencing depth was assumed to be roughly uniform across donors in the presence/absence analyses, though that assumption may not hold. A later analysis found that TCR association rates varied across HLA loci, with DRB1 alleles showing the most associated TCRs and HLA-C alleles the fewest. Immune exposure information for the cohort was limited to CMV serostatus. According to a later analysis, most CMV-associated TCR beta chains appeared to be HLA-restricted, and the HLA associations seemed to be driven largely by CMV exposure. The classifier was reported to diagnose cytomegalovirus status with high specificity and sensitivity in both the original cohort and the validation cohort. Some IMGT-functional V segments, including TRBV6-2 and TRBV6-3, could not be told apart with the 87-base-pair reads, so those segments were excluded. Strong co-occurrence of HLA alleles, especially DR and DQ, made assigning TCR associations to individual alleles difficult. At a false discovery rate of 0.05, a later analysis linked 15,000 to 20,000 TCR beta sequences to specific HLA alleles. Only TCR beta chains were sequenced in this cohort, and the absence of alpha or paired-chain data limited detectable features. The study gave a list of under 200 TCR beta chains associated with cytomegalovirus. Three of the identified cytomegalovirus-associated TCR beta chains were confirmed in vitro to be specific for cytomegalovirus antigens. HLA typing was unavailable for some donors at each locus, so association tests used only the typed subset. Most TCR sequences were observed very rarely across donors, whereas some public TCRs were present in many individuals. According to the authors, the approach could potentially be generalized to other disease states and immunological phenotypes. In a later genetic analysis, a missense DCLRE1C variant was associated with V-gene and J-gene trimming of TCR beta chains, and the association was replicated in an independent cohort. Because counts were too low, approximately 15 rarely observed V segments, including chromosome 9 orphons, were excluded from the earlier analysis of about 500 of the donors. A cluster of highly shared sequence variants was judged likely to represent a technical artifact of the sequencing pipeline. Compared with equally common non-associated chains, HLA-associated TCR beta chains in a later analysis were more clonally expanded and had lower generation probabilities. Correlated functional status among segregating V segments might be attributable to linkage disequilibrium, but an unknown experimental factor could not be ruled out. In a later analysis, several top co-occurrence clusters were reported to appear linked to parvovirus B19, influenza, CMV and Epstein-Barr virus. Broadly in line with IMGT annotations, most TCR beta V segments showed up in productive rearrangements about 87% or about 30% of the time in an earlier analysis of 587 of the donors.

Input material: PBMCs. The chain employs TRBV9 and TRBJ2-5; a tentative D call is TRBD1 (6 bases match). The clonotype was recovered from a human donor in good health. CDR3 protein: CASSVGGGAPQETQYF. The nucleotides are TGTGCCAGCAGCGTAGGTGGGGGCGCTCCCCAAGAGACCCAGTACTTC.